The following is a T cell receptor beta chain sequence with its context. This sample also contains other DNA sequences that code for the same CDR3. This sample was included in a study of blood T cell repertoires in COVID-19. The overall study: There were acute and convalescent COVID-19 samples, and they came from the United States, Italy and Spain. PBMCs, B-cell-depleted T cells, or T cells were the source of the cDNA or gDNA that made up the material.

Source study methods: By means of reference gene primer amplification, nucleated cell counts were estimated. Measured with immunoSEQ multiplex PCR; TCRdb has only the in-frame clones, and not every one. For V, J and clone size, that table is used; D and trimming come from the DNA. Among roughly 70,000 clones listed, about 87% were seen once. J lost 2 bases, V lost 6 bases, and 3 bases had no gene match. The CDR3 runs to 13 residues. The germline CDR1 and CDR2 sequences are MNHEY and SVGAGI. The clonotype comes from a woman between 65 and 79 years old with acute or convalescent COVID-19. V is TRBV6-5 and J is TRBJ2-7; 8 bases line up with TRBD2. Sequenced: peripheral blood. The DNA for the CDR3 is TGTGCCAGCAGAGAGCGGGGGCCCTACGAGCAGTACTTC. This gives the protein CASRERGPYEQYF.